The 17 T cell receptor beta chains in this list originate from one sample, sequenced in a study of Ad26.COV2.S vaccination and SARS-CoV-2 variants. Assay used: immunoSEQ multiplex PCR; TCRdb lists only in-frame clones, some missing. The sample lists roughly 250,000 clones; roughly 89% were seen once. Described treatment: around 19 received Ad26.COV2.S at low or high dose, single or two shots; roughly five received placebo; per-sample allocation not given. Collection of samples fell on day 63 after the first vaccine or placebo injection. Sample: peripheral blood, taken in a trial of Ad26.COV2.S vaccine versus placebo. The receptors were sampled from a person aged 18 to 59 who received the Ad26.COV2.S COVID-19 vaccine or a placebo.

This clone showed up just once. J is TRBJ2-3 and V is TRBV24-1; maybe TRBD1 (5 bases). V was cut by 3 bases and J by 3 bases, with 12 bases left in between. The length of the CDR3 is 15 residues. Germline V gives CDR1 KGHDR, CDR2 SFDVKD. DNA for the CDR3: TGTGCCACCAGTGATGCCGCCCCAGGGACAGATACGCAGTATTTT. Its translation: CATSDAAPGTDTQYF.

The chain couples TRBV18 to TRBJ2-1, with 9 bases lining up with TRBD2. The CDR3 sequence is 16 residues long. J was trimmed by 3 bases and V by 0 bases; bases with no gene match: 3. The germline V gene has CDR1 KGHSH and CDR2 LQKENI. CDR3 loop: CASSPPPTSGYNEQFF. The CDR3 DNA reads TGTGCCAGCTCACCACCACCGACTAGCGGCTACAATGAGCAGTTCTTC. Using reference TRBV18 and TRBJ2-1 for the parts outside the CDR3, the full variable domain is NAGVMQNPRHLVRRRGQEARLRCSPMKGHSHVYWYRQLPEEGLKFMVYLQKENIIDESGMPKERFSAEFPKEGPSILRIQQVVRGDSAAYFCASSPPPTSGYNEQFFGPGTRLTVL.

The J gene is TRBJ2-3, the V gene TRBV30; TRBD2 matches 13 bases. From germline, CDR1 is GTSNPN and CDR2 SVGIG (reference sequence). The CDR3 loop spans 15 amino acids. With 1 base clipped from V and 4 bases from J, the junction kept 2 bases outside the gene matches. CDR3 residues: CAWSGTSGGPDTQYF. The CDR3 nucleotides read TGTGCCTGGAGTGGGACTAGCGGGGGCCCAGATACGCAGTATTTT.

The rearrangement links TRBV25-1 to TRBJ1-5; possibly TRBD1 for D (6 bases). Germline assignment: CDR1 MGHDK and CDR2 SYGVNS. Trimming removed 6 bases at V and 4 bases at J, with 13 bases between. CDR3 length: 14 residues. CDR3 amino acids: CASRGSQGNQPQHF. CDR3 coding DNA: TGTGCCAGCAGGGGTTCCCAGGGGAATCAGCCCCAGCATTTT.

As to this clone: No DNA is shown, since the ends of the CDR3 on it are uncertain; the CDR3 is the one TCRdb lists. The chain recombines TRBV6-5 with TRBJ2-1; the listed D gene, TRBD2, was not tested against the DNA. CDR1 is MNHEY, CDR2 SVGAGI, per germline. Termini included, the CDR3 measures 16 amino acids. The CDR3 is CASSSSTAAGFNEQFF.

This chain connects TRBV7-9 to TRBJ2-7; the D gene is possibly TRBD1 (6 bases). Germline V lookup: CDR1 SEHNR, CDR2 FQNEAQ (reference sequence). The CDR3 consists of 13 residues. The V gene lost 5 bases and the J gene lost 7 bases, with 15 bases spanning the gap. CDR3 sequence: CASSQLGAWEQYF. The CDR3 DNA sequence: TGTGCCAGCAGCCAGCTGGGGGCTTGGGAGCAGTACTTC.

In the case of this clone: The same CDR3 is also encoded by other DNA sequences in this sample. V usage is TRBV11-2 and J usage is TRBJ2-7; no reliable D call. CDR1 and CDR2 from the germline V gene are SGHAT and FQNNGV. Trimming removed 1 base from V and 10 bases from J, with 17 bases in between. The CDR3 has 14 amino acids. The CDR3 is CASSLALGSFEQYV. For the CDR3, the DNA is TGTGCCAGCAGCTTAGCCCTCGGATCTTTCGAACAGTACGTC.

This clone came up a few times. V is TRBV9 and J is TRBJ2-1; TRBD1 or TRBD2 may be the D gene (5 bases each). Germline assignment: CDR1 SGDLS and CDR2 YYNGEE. This CDR3 has 16 amino acids. V was trimmed by 0 bases and J by 9 bases, leaving 19 bases between them. In nucleotides, the CDR3 is TGTGCCAGCAGCGTAGCGCCGGGACGGACGCGGACTGAGCAGTTCTTC. Translation: CASSVAPGRTRTEQFF.

The rearrangement uses TRBV15 and TRBJ1-3; D is possibly TRBD1 (5 bases). V lost 3 bases and J lost 8, with 8 bases in between. This CDR3 comprises 12 residues. The germline V gene has CDR1 LNHNV and CDR2 YYDKDF (reference sequence). The CDR3 bases are TGTGCCACCAGCAGGCCCAGGGACACCATATATTTT. This translates into CATSRPRDTIYF.

The chain combines TRBV6-8 with TRBJ2-1, with TRBD2 as a possible D gene (6 bases). V gave up 5 bases and J gave up 5 bases, with 19 bases separating them. The CDR3 consists of 16 residues. CDR1 and CDR2 (germline): MNHGY, SAAAGT. The CDR3 loop is CASSNTPGLLNNEQFF. Here the CDR3 DNA reads TGTGCCAGCAGTAACACCCCGGGACTTCTCAACAATGAGCAGTTCTTC.

The chain combines TRBV27 with TRBJ1-4, with a tentative D call TRBD1 (6 bases). This CDR3 spans 16 amino acids. V dropped 3 bases and J dropped 5 bases, with 16 bases sitting between them. Germline V gene data show CDR1 as MNHEY and CDR2 as SMNVEV (reference sequence). The CDR3 sequence: CASSFNPGTRNEKLFF. Here the CDR3 DNA reads TGTGCCAGCAGTTTCAACCCCGGGACACGGAATGAAAAACTGTTTTTT. The complete variable domain, with remaining parts taken from reference TRBV27 and TRBJ1-4, reads EAQVTQNPRYLITVTGKKLTVTCSQNMNHEYMSWYRQDPGLGLRQIYYSMNVEVTDKGDVPEGYKVSRKEKRNFPLILESPSPNQTSLYFCASSFNPGTRNEKLFFGSGTQLSVL.

The V call is TRBV7-2, the J call TRBJ2-6; 8 bases are a match to TRBD1. CDR1 and CDR2 from the germline V gene are SGHTA and FQGNSA. The CDR3 runs 18 residues. The junction had 9 bases not matched to a gene; V was cut back by 5 bases and J by 0 bases. The CDR3 is CASSPGDRYSSGANVLTF. The CDR3, as DNA: TGTGCCAGCAGCCCTGGGGACAGGTATAGCTCTGGGGCCAACGTCCTGACTTTC.

The gene calls are TRBV6-5 and TRBJ1-5; D uncertain. Germline CDR1 is MNHEY and CDR2 is SVGAGI. Trimming took off 6 bases at V and 8 bases at J, with 14 bases between the two ends. The CDR3 runs to 13 residues. The DNA of the CDR3 is TGTGCCAGCAGACCCGTACAATCAGAGCCCCAGCATTTT. Translating gives CASRPVQSEPQHF.

This sequence joins TRBV19 and TRBJ1-4; 8 nucleotides align to TRBD1. The V gene end was trimmed by 5 bases and the J gene end by 3 bases; junction bases not matched to a gene: 5. The germline V gene encodes CDR1 LNHDA and CDR2 SQIVND (reference sequence). The CDR3 extends over 15 amino acids. The CDR3 region is CASSPRTGPNEKLFF. DNA of the CDR3: TGTGCCAGTAGTCCCCGGACAGGGCCTAATGAAAAACTGTTTTTT.

This clone was seen a single time. This chain uses TRBV19 with TRBJ2-3; perhaps TRBD1 as D (6 bases). The CDR3 is 16 amino acids. Trimming shortened V by 1 base and J by 6 bases, and 17 bases separated the two germline ends. Per germline, CDR1 LNHDA and CDR2 SQIVND (reference sequence). The CDR3, as DNA: TGTGCCAGTAGTATAGCTACAGGGTTATTGGAGGATACGCAGTATTTT. It codes for CASSIATGLLEDTQYF.

In its sample, this clone was seen a few times. V gene TRBV18 combines with J gene TRBJ1-5, with D possibly matching TRBD1 (5 bases). The V end was cut by 3 bases, the J end by 8 bases, with 23 bases between. Germline CDR1 reads KGHSH; CDR2 reads LQKENI. CDR3 size: 17 residues. CDR3 region: CASSPLRRTGGSKPQHF. The CDR3 coding sequence is TGTGCCAGCTCACCTTTACGTAGGACGGGGGGATCGAAGCCCCAGCATTTT.

This chain uses TRBV18 with TRBJ1-2; 8 bases map to TRBD1. The germline gives CDR1 KGHSH, CDR2 LQKENI. The CDR3 totals 15 residues. Losses at the gene ends were 3 bases for V and 4 bases for J; bases not matched to a gene: 7. The CDR3 loop is CASSPLDRGTYGYTF. The CDR3 DNA follows: TGTGCCAGCTCACCCCTAGACAGGGGAACCTATGGCTACACCTTC. Complete variable domain (other parts from reference TRBV18 and TRBJ1-2): NAGVMQNPRHLVRRRGQEARLRCSPMKGHSHVYWYRQLPEEGLKFMVYLQKENIIDESGMPKERFSAEFPKEGPSILRIQQVVRGDSAAYFCASSPLDRGTYGYTFGSGTRLTVV.